These 5 T cell receptor beta chains originate from one sample sequenced in a study of OX40 agonist ivuxolimab in advanced cancers. Here immunoSEQ multiplex PCR was the method, and the copy in TCRdb shows in-frame clones only, minus some. The sample lists under 95,000 clones; 91% were seen once. Sequencing was performed on CD4+ or CD8+ T cells sorted from blood, taken in a trial of the OX40 agonist ivuxolimab. The receptors stem from an adult with an advanced solid tumor such as melanoma, head and neck, liver or kidney cancer.

The J gene is TRBJ2-3, the V gene TRBV7-6; 9 positions agree with TRBD2. The CDR3 has 16 residues. J gave up 2 bases and V 5 bases, and 8 bases lay outside the gene matches. In germline, CDR1 is SGHVS, CDR2 FNYEAQ. The CDR3 nucleotides read TGTGCCAGCAGCGCGCGACTAGCGGTTATCACAGATACGCAGTATTTT. As protein: CASSARLAVITDTQYF.

The chain has TRBV28 and TRBJ1-1; tentatively, D is TRBD1 (5 bases). The V end lost 6 bases, the J end lost 7 bases, and 12 bases lay between the germline ends. CDR3 length equals 12 residues. In germline, CDR1 is MDHEN, CDR2 SYDVKM. The CDR3 sequence is CASRWGYGEAFF. The CDR3 DNA follows: TGTGCCAGCAGATGGGGGTACGGTGAAGCTTTCTTT.

The V and J genes are TRBV13 and TRBJ2-3, with D unclear. Germline V gene lookup returns CDR1 PRHDT and CDR2 FYEKMQ (reference sequence). CDR3 size: 17 residues. With 4 bases removed from V and 1 base from J, the gap between germline ends came to 18 bases. CDR3 in DNA: TGTGCCAGCAGCTACCGGGCCCCGTCCCGCGGCACAGATACGCAGTATTTT. This codes for CASSYRAPSRGTDTQYF.

This clone occurred once. The chain carries TRBV9 and TRBJ1-6; D is undetermined. The CDR3 totals 15 residues. Per germline, CDR1 SGDLS and CDR2 YYNGEE. Trimming left V 0 bases short and J 3 bases short, with 7 bases between. The DNA for the CDR3 is TGTGCCAGCAGCGTAGAGGTTGACTATAATTCACCCCTCCACTTT. Translating gives CASSVEVDYNSPLHF.

The gene calls are TRBV9 and TRBJ1-3; D is possibly TRBD1 (6 bases). The V end was cut by 4 bases, the J end by 5 bases, with 16 bases between. The CDR3 contains 15 residues. Germline V gives CDR1 SGDLS, CDR2 YYNGEE. The CDR3 coding sequence is TGTGCCAGCAGCCCTGGGGACAACGATAGAAACACCATATATTTT. Protein sequence: CASSPGDNDRNTIYF.